Listed below are T cell receptor beta chains from one sample, sequenced in a study of blood T cell repertoires in COVID-19. Data came from immunoSEQ multiplex PCR; TCRdb stores just in-frame clones and leaves some out. Of 300,000 to 400,000 clones in the sample, about 88% were seen once. The sequencing input was PBMCs or T cells enriched from blood (not recorded which). Source of these receptors: a man aged 60 to 69 who had recovered from COVID-19. Both conserved end residues are part of each CDR3. A D gene is named only where the DNA matches it firmly. Size is stated for part of the rows, as once, few or many counts, or as a class when the clone is expanded.

CDR3 protein	CDR3 DNA	D gene	V gene	J gene	clone size
CASSASGFGYEQYF	TGTGCCAGCAGCGCGTCAGGGTTTGGCTACGAGCAGTACTTC	-	TRBV9	TRBJ2-7	once
CASSVYRGGSGNTIYF	TGTGCCAGCAGCGTGTACAGGGGAGGATCTGGAAACACCATATATTTT	TRBD1	TRBV9	TRBJ1-3	-
CASSPSDSVLDEAFF	TGTGCCAGCTCACCATCCGACAGCGTGCTGGATGAAGCTTTCTTT	-	TRBV18	TRBJ1-1	-
CASRVTGTGFTPLHF	TGTGCCAGCAGAGTTACCGGGACAGGGTTTACACCCCTCCACTTT	TRBD1	TRBV6-5	TRBJ1-6	-
CASSEVGGQGSRQPQHF	TGTGCCAGCAGTGAAGTAGGGGGACAGGGTTCTCGTCAGCCCCAGCATTTT	TRBD1	TRBV6-1	TRBJ1-5	-
CASSQGYIRSGEKLFF	TGTGCCAGCAGCCAAGGTTATATCAGGTCCGGTGAAAAACTGTTTTTT	-	TRBV14	TRBJ1-4	-
CASSQGPQETQYF	TGTGCCAGCAGCCAGGGGCCCCAAGAGACCCAGTACTTC	-	TRBV12-3/TRBV12-4	TRBJ2-5	-
CASSRPGTRYYGYTF	TGTGCCAGCAGCCGCCCCGGGACACGATACTATGGCTACACCTTC	-	TRBV5-8	TRBJ1-2	-
CASSKSSFETQYF	TGTGCCAGCAGCAAAAGTAGCTTCGAGACCCAGTACTTC	-	TRBV11-2	TRBJ2-5	-
CASGRDGETQYF	TGTGCCAGCGGGCGGGACGGAGAGACCCAGTACTTC	-	TRBV12-3/TRBV12-4	TRBJ2-5	-
CASSQVGSHSGNTIYF	TGCGCCAGCAGCCAAGTCGGGAGCCACTCTGGAAACACCATATATTTT	-	TRBV4-1	TRBJ1-3	-
CASRTSGSLSDTQYF	TGCGCCAGCAGAACTAGCGGGAGTCTCTCAGATACGCAGTATTTT	TRBD2	TRBV5-1	TRBJ2-3	-
CASSVRTAFGNTIYF	TGTGCCAGCAGCGTACGGACAGCCTTCGGAAACACCATATATTTT	-	TRBV9	TRBJ1-3	-
CASSQVPGGGGGYTF	TGTGCCAGCAGCCAAGTCCCAGGGGGCGGGGGTGGCTACACCTTC	TRBD1	TRBV3-1/TRBV3-2	TRBJ1-2	-
CSARDTYEQYF	TGCAGTGCTAGAGATACCTACGAGCAGTACTTC	-	TRBV20-1	TRBJ2-7	-
CASSPEPRDEQYF	TGTGCCAGCAGCCCAGAACCTCGGGACGAGCAGTACTTC	-	TRBV9	TRBJ2-7	-
CASSATQRTEAFF	TGTGCCAGCAGTGCTACCCAGAGGACTGAAGCTTTCTTT	-	TRBV2	TRBJ1-1	few
CAWSVQGVGNTIYF	TGTGCCTGGAGTGTACAGGGAGTTGGAAACACCATATATTTT	-	TRBV30	TRBJ1-3	-
CAISRQGYGYTF	TGTGCCATCAGTAGACAGGGTTACGGCTACACCTTC	TRBD1	TRBV10-3	TRBJ1-2	-
CASSRSPDRGETQYF	TGTGCCAGCAGCCGCAGCCCCGATCGAGGAGAGACCCAGTACTTC	-	TRBV11-2	TRBJ2-5	-
CASSEGVASTDTQYF	TGCGCCAGCAGTGAGGGAGTCGCTAGCACAGATACGCAGTATTTT	-	TRBV10-1	TRBJ2-3	-
CASSELTGNTGELFF	TGCGCCAGCAGTGAGTTGACAGGGAACACCGGGGAGCTGTTTTTT	-	TRBV10-2	TRBJ2-2	-
CASSSLWGDPLGLATNEKLFF	TGTGCCAGTAGTAGTCTGTGGGGGGACCCGCTAGGTCTTGCAACTAATGAAAAACTGTTTTTT	-	TRBV19	TRBJ1-4	-
CASSVFDGGYEQYF	TGTGCCAGCAGCGTATTCGACGGGGGCTACGAGCAGTACTTC	-	TRBV9	TRBJ2-7	-